The 6 T cell receptor beta chains listed next were all sequenced from one sample in a study of identical twins. TCRdb reprocessed the 5' RACE reads with MiXCR, giving one entry per CDR3 protein. The data show approximately 1.8 million distinct CDR3 sequences, roughly a third seen once. Material for sequencing was cord blood. All receptors come from a newborn girl in good health.

This clonotype occurred a few times. The chain joins TRBV4-1 to TRBJ2-1, with 11 bases fitting TRBD2. Germline trimming cut 0 bases from V and 7 bases from J; bases unmatched to any gene: 8. This CDR3 comprises 17 residues. CDR1 and CDR2 from the germline V gene are MGHRA and YSYEKL. CDR3 sequence: CASSQELLAGEPNEQFF. The CDR3 region has the DNA TGCGCCAGCAGCCAAGAGTTACTAGCGGGGGAACCGAATGAGCAGTTCTTC.

In its sample, this clonotype was seen a few times. The V call is TRBV3-1, the J call TRBJ2-3; TRBD2 matches 10 bases. After removal of 4 bases from V and 1 base from J, the junction contained 11 bases not matched to a gene. CDR1 LGHDT and CDR2 YNNKEL come from the germline V gene (reference sequence). CDR3 length equals 18 residues. The CDR3 bases are TGTGCCAGCAGCCCCCAGCCCGGACTAGCGGCGCGCACAGATACGCAGTATTTT. Its translation is CASSPQPGLAARTDTQYF.

This clonotype occurred a few times. CDR3 protein: CASSLAGLAVNNEQYF. The CDR3 DNA sequence: TGTGCCAGCAGCTTAGCGGGGCTAGCGGTTAACAATGAGCAGTACTTC. The chain employs TRBV7-2 and TRBJ2-7; 7 bases match TRBD2. CDR3 size: 16 residues. Trimming took 0 bases from V and 7 from J; bases not matched to a gene: 12. Per germline, CDR1 SGHTA and CDR2 FQGNSA.

The chain recombines TRBV6-1 with TRBJ2-7, with 8 bases matching TRBD1. This CDR3 contains 15 residues. The germline CDR1 and CDR2 sequences are MNHNS and SASEGT. V shed 3 bases and J 6 bases; nucleotides not matched to a gene: 10. DNA of the CDR3: TGTGCCAGCAGTGACCCGGACAGGGTCCTAATCGAGCAGTACTTC. Protein: CASSDPDRVLIEQYF.

This clonotype has only a few counts. The V and J genes are TRBV4-2 and TRBJ1-1, with TRBD1 matching over 10 bases. The V segment lost 2 bases and the J segment 0 bases; nucleotides outside the gene matches: 9. Per the germline V gene, CDR1 is LGHNA and CDR2 is YNFKEQ. CDR3 length equals 18 residues. CDR3 region: CASSQPGQGVGMNTEAFF. The DNA of the CDR3 is TGTGCCAGCAGCCAACCTGGACAGGGGGTGGGTATGAACACTGAAGCTTTCTTT.

This clonotype showed up just a few times. The chain recombines TRBV21-1 with TRBJ1-1; the table names TRBD1, a call not compared with the DNA. TRBV21-1 is recorded as a pseudogene. This CDR3 is built from 13 residues. CDR3: CASTGGQNTEAFF. In DNA form, the CDR3 reads TGTGCCAGCACAGGGGGCCAGAACACTGAAGCTTTCTTT.